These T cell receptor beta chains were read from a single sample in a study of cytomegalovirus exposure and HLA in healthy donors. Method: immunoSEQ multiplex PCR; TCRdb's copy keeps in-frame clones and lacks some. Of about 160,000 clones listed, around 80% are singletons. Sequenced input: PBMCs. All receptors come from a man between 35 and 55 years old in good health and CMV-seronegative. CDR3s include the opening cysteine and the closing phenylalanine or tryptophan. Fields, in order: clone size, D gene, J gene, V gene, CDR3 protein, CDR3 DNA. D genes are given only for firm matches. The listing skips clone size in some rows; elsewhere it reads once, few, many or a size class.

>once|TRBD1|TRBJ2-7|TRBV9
CASSVGGQSSYEQYF
TGTGCCAGCAGCGTAGGGGGACAGAGCTCCTACGAGCAGTACTTC
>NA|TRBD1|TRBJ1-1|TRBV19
CASSNTGQGRTEAFF
TGTGCCAGTAGTAACACCGGACAGGGACGTACTGAAGCTTTCTTT
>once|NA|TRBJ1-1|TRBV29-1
CSVESGAGANTEAFF
TGCAGCGTTGAATCGGGGGCGGGGGCGAACACTGAAGCTTTCTTT
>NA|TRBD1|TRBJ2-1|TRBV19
CASSTTGGAGSGYNEQFF
TGTGCCAGTAGTACCACAGGGGGCGCTGGGAGCGGCTACAATGAGCAGTTCTTC
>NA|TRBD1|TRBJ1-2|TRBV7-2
CASSRSPDRGEHGYTF
TGTGCCAGCAGCCGTTCCCCTGACAGGGGGGAGCATGGCTACACCTTC
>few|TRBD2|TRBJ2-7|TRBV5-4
CASRTNREGVLYEQYF
TGTGCCAGCAGAACCAATCGGGAGGGGGTACTGTACGAGCAGTACTTC
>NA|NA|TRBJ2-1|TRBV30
CAWSGSGGNYNEQFF
TGTGCCTGGAGCGGGTCAGGGGGGAACTACAATGAGCAGTTCTTC
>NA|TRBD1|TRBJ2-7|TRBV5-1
CASSYRDRTYEQYF
TGCGCCAGCAGCTACCGGGACAGGACCTACGAGCAGTACTTC
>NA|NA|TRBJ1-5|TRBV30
CAWSERDQPQHF
TGTGCCTGGAGTGAAAGAGATCAGCCCCAGCATTTT
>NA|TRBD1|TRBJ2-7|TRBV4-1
CASSQPTRGRQFEQYF
TGCGCCAGCAGCCAACCGACCAGGGGGCGCCAATTCGAGCAGTACTTC
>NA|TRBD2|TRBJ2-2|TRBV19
CASRGLAGGTGELFF
TGTGCCAGTAGGGGACTAGCGGGGGGGACCGGGGAGCTGTTTTTT
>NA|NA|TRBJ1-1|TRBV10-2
CASSEVDSSEAFF
TGCGCCAGCAGTGAAGTGGACAGTTCAGAAGCTTTCTTT
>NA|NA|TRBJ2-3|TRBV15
CATSRDGRGKDTQYF
TGTGCCACCAGCAGAGATGGGAGGGGGAAGGATACGCAGTATTTT
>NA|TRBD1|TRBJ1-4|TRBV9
CASSQGTEGEKLFF
TGTGCCAGCAGTCAAGGGACAGAGGGGGAAAAACTGTTTTTT
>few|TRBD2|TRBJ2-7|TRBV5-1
CASRESSGYEQYF
TGCGCCAGCAGAGAGTCTAGCGGGTACGAGCAGTACTTC
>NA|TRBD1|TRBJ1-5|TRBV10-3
CATTDRVESQPQHF
TGTGCCACCACCGACAGGGTAGAAAGTCAGCCCCAGCATTTT
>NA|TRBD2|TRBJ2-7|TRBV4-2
CASSQEGTRVIGNEQYF
TGTGCCAGCAGCCAAGAAGGGACTAGAGTGATTGGGAACGAGCAGTACTTC
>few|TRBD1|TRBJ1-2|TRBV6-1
CASSERDRSIISYTF
TGTGCCAGCAGTGAAAGGGACAGATCTATCATCAGCTACACCTTC
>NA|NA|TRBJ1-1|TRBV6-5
CASSYSARDTEAFF
TGTGCCAGCAGTTACTCGGCGCGGGACACTGAAGCTTTCTTT
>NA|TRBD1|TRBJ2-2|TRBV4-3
CASSQADRGLGSGELFF
TGCGCCAGCAGCCAAGCCGACAGGGGGCTAGGGTCCGGGGAGCTGTTTTTT
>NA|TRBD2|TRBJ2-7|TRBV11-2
CASSLVPAGGNREQYF
TGTGCCAGCAGCTTAGTTCCGGCGGGGGGGAATAGGGAGCAGTACTTC
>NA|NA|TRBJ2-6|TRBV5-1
CASSLAGSGSYSGANVLTF
TGCGCCAGCAGCTTGGCGGGGAGTGGGAGCTACTCTGGGGCCAACGTCCTGACTTTC
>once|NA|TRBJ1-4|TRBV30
CAWTFGEAREKLFF
TGTGCCTGGACCTTCGGGGAGGCCCGTGAAAAACTGTTTTTT
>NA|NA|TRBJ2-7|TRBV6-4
CASPNDRNSYEQYF
TGTGCCAGCCCTAATGACAGGAACTCCTACGAGCAGTACTTC
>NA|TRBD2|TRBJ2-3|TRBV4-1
CASSQKDASGTITDTQYF
TGCGCCAGCAGCCAGAAAGATGCCAGCGGGACCATCACAGATACGCAGTATTTT
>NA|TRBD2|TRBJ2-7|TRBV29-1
CSVARGLAGAYEQYF
TGCAGCGTTGCCAGAGGACTAGCGGGAGCCTACGAGCAGTACTTC
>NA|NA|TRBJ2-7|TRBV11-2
CASSLETGYYEQYF
TGTGCCAGCAGCTTAGAGACTGGGTACTACGAGCAGTACTTC
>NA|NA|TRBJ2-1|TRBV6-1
CASSRTGEQFF
TGTGCCAGCAGTCGTACAGGTGAGCAGTTCTTC
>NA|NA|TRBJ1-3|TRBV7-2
CASSLNGRETGNTIYF
TGTGCCAGCAGCTTAAACGGCAGGGAAACTGGAAACACCATATATTTT
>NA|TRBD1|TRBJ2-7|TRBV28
CASRGAGGFPQHYEQYF
TGTGCCAGCAGGGGGGCAGGGGGCTTCCCTCAGCATTACGAGCAGTACTTC
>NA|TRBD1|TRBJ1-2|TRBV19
CASTPGSAQGANGYTF
TGTGCCAGTACCCCGGGGTCGGCACAGGGGGCAAATGGCTACACCTTC
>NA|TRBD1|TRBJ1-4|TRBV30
CAWSKTGLNEKLFF
TGTGCCTGGAGCAAGACAGGGTTAAATGAAAAACTGTTTTTT
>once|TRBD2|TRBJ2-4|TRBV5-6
CASSLAGPKNIQYF
TGTGCCAGCAGCTTAGCGGGGCCAAAAAACATTCAGTACTTC
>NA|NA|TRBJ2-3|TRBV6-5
CASSYSAVDTQYF
TGTGCCAGCAGTTACTCGGCAGTTGATACGCAGTATTTT
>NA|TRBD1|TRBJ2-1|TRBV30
CAWSVGTAVNNEQFF
TGTGCCTGGAGTGTGGGGACAGCTGTTAACAATGAGCAGTTCTTC
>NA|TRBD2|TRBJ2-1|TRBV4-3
CASSPGTSGSNEQFF
TGCGCCAGCAGCCCCGGGACTAGCGGGAGCAATGAGCAGTTCTTC
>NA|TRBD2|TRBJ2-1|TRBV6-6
CASDDSGTTYNEQFF
TGTGCCAGCGACGATAGCGGGACCACCTACAATGAGCAGTTCTTC
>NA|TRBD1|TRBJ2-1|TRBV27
CASSASGTGLNYEQFF
TGTGCCAGCAGTGCCTCCGGGACAGGGTTAAATTATGAGCAGTTCTTC
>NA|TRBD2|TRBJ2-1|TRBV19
CASSILRLAGGNEQFF
TGTGCCAGTAGTATCCTACGACTAGCGGGAGGGAATGAGCAGTTCTTC
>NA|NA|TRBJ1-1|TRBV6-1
CASSEIRGAEAFF
TGTGCCAGCAGTGAGATCCGGGGTGCTGAAGCTTTCTTT
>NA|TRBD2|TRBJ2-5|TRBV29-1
CSVEVAGARETQYF
TGCAGCGTTGAAGTAGCGGGAGCAAGGGAGACCCAGTACTTC
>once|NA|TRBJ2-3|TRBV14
CASSQGVFGQGTDTQYF
TGTGCCAGCAGCCAAGGTGTTTTTGGGCAGGGCACAGATACGCAGTATTTT
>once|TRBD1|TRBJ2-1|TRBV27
CASSPRDRPYNEQFF
TGTGCCAGCAGTCCCAGGGACAGACCATACAATGAGCAGTTCTTC
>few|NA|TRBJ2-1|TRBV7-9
CASSSPNNEQFF
TGTGCCAGCAGCTCGCCTAACAATGAGCAGTTCTTC
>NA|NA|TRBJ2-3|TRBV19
CASSRGSPRTDTQYF
TGTGCCAGTAGTCGCGGGTCGCCCCGCACAGATACGCAGTATTTT
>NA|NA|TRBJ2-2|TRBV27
CASLHGNTGELFF
TGTGCCAGTCTTCACGGGAACACCGGGGAGCTGTTTTTT
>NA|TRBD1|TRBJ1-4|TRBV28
CASSDRVTNEKLFF
TGTGCCAGCAGTGACAGGGTGACTAATGAAAAACTGTTTTTT
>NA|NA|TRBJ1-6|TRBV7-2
CASSPAGLVDSPLHF
TGTGCCAGCAGCCCCGCGGGACTGGTGGATTCACCCCTCCACTTT